Listed here are 13 T cell receptor beta chains from one sample, sequenced in a study of T cell repertoires in ileal Crohn's disease. Libraries were prepared by immunoSEQ multiplex PCR; TCRdb keeps only in-frame clonotypes and omits some of them. The sample has 25,000 to 30,000 clones; around 80% are singletons. The sequencing input was ileal tissue. The receptors were gathered from an adult with Crohn's disease.

V gene TRBV5-6 combines with J gene TRBJ2-1, with 14 bases aligning to TRBD2. The CDR3 is 15 residues long. The germline CDR1 and CDR2 sequences are SGHDT and YYEEEE. The V and J ends lost 3 bases and 7 bases, in that order; junction bases with no gene match: 3. CDR3 sequence (DNA): TGTGCCAGCAGCTACGGACTAGCGGGGGGAAATGAGCAGTTCTTC. It specifies CASSYGLAGGNEQFF.

This chain joins TRBV5-1 and TRBJ1-2; possibly TRBD1 for D (5 bases). This CDR3 contains 14 residues. The V gene's germline CDR1 is SGHRS and CDR2 YFSETQ. The germline V and J ends were trimmed by 2 bases and 8 bases, with 16 bases remaining between them. The CDR3: CASSFGSGKDGYTF. The CDR3 coding sequence is TGCGCCAGCAGCTTCGGGTCAGGGAAAGACGGCTACACCTTC.

The chain employs TRBV6-6 and TRBJ1-5; D perhaps matches TRBD1 (5 bases). Trimming shortened V by 0 bases and J by 9 bases, and 12 bases separated the two germline ends. The CDR3 covers 14 residues. CDR1 MNHNY and CDR2 SVGAGI come from the germline V gene (reference sequence). The CDR3 spells CASSYSQGGTPQHF. In nucleotides, the CDR3 is TGTGCCAGCAGTTACTCCCAGGGAGGGACGCCCCAGCATTTT.

Concerning this clone: This same CDR3 is encoded by further DNA sequences in the sample. The J gene is TRBJ1-6, the V gene TRBV19; 8 nucleotides agree with TRBD1. Germline V lookup: CDR1 LNHDA, CDR2 SQIVND (reference sequence). The CDR3 has 13 amino acids. The ends lost 2 bases at V and 9 bases at J; junction bases unmatched: 0. CDR3 sequence reads: CASSIQGASPLHF. In nucleotides, the CDR3 is TGTGCCAGTAGTATACAGGGGGCTTCACCCCTCCACTTT.

The CDR3 sequence: CAAETSGGSGTQYF. The CDR3 bases are TGTGCCGCGGAGACTAGCGGGGGTAGTGGTACGCAGTATTTT. The V call is TRBV6-1, the J call TRBJ2-3, with 12 bases that match TRBD2. This CDR3 region has 14 residues. J was trimmed by 8 bases and V by 11 bases; bases with no gene match: 11. The V gene's germline CDR1 is MNHNS and CDR2 SASEGT.

The chain uses TRBV7-9 and TRBJ2-5; 10 bases fit TRBD1. Near its end, the DNA agrees better with TRBJ2-7, so the J call may be wrong. The CDR3 is made up of 14 amino acids. Germline-derived CDR1 and CDR2 are SEHNR and FQNEAQ (reference sequence). The chain's CDR3 is CASSLDRGIHEQYF. Here the CDR3 DNA reads TGTGCCAGCAGCTTGGACAGGGGGATCCACGAGCAGTACTTC.

V usage is TRBV2 and J usage is TRBJ2-6; perhaps TRBD1 as D (6 bases). The CDR3 has 18 amino acids. Germline assignment: CDR1 SNHLY and CDR2 FYNNEI. The V and J ends lost 6 bases and 0 bases respectively, with 18 bases between them. The CDR3 loop reads CASRRRVIRGSGANVLTF. The CDR3 bases are TGTGCCAGCAGAAGAAGAGTTATCAGGGGCTCTGGGGCCAACGTCCTGACTTTC.

V gene TRBV2 combines with J gene TRBJ2-7; 11 bases are a match to TRBD1. The CDR3 covers 15 residues. CDR1 and CDR2 from the germline V gene are SNHLY and FYNNEI. V shed 6 bases and J 6 bases; nucleotides not matched to a gene: 10. The CDR3: CASRQPGQGAGEQYF. The CDR3 nucleotides read TGTGCCAGCAGACAACCAGGACAGGGGGCTGGCGAGCAGTACTTC. Using reference TRBV2 and TRBJ2-7 for the parts outside the CDR3, the full variable domain is EPEVTQTPSHQVTQMGQEVILRCVPISNHLYFYWYRQILGQKVEFLVSFYNNEISEKSEIFDDQFSVERPDGSNFTLKIRSTKLEDSAMYFCASRQPGQGAGEQYFGPGTRLTVT.

The CDR3 DNA reads TGTGCCAGCTCACCACCGAACGGGAAGTCCTACAATGAGCAGTTCTTC. Its translation is CASSPPNGKSYNEQFF. V gene TRBV18 combines with J gene TRBJ2-1; maybe TRBD2 (5 bases). This CDR3 region has 16 residues. V was clipped by 0 bases and J by 1 base, with 10 bases between them. The germline V gene encodes CDR1 KGHSH and CDR2 LQKENI.

The rearrangement uses TRBV28 and TRBJ2-7, with a possible D match to TRBD1 (5 bases). V dropped 6 bases and J dropped 4 bases, with 7 bases sitting between them. Germline CDR1 MDHEN, CDR2 SYDVKM. This CDR3 region has 11 residues. The CDR3 sequence: CASRGQYEQYF. CDR3 DNA sequence: TGTGCCAGCAGGGGGCAGTACGAGCAGTACTTC.

This clone turned up a few times. The chain employs TRBV10-3 and TRBJ1-1, with TRBD1 matching 7 bases. With V trimmed by 6 bases and J by 1 base, 2 bases remained unmatched. This CDR3 spans 13 amino acids. Germline V gives CDR1 ENHRY, CDR2 SYGVKD. CDR3 region: CAIRGQQNTEAFF. The DNA for the CDR3 is TGTGCCATCAGGGGACAGCAGAACACTGAAGCTTTCTTT.

This clone was observed a single time. The rearrangement joins TRBV19 to TRBJ1-2, with TRBD1 identical over 9 bases. CDR3 size: 17 residues. Trimming at V came to 6 bases and at J to 0 bases, leaving 11 bases not matched to a gene. Germline V CDR1 and CDR2: LNHDA, SQIVND (reference sequence). CDR3 region: CASSRTGASTANYGYTF. The CDR3 nucleotides read TGTGCCAGTAGCCGGACAGGGGCTTCAACGGCTAACTATGGCTACACCTTC.

The CDR3 here is CASNPDSLNTEAFF. The CDR3 DNA follows: TGTGCCAGCAACCCAGACAGTCTGAACACTGAAGCTTTCTTT. The V gene is TRBV7-2, the J gene TRBJ1-1, with TRBD1 as a possible D gene (5 bases). CDR3 length: 14 residues. Germline values: CDR1 SGHTA, CDR2 FQGNSA. The V and J ends lost 7 bases and 0 bases respectively, with 12 bases between them. Filled out from reference TRBV7-2 and TRBJ1-1, the complete variable domain reads GAGVSQSPSNKVTEKGKDVELRCDPISGHTALYWYRQSLGQGLEFLIYFQGNSAPDKSGLPSDRFSAERTGGSVSTLTIQRTQQEDSAVYLCASNPDSLNTEAFFGQGTRLTVV.